The 4 T cell receptor beta chains given below trace back to one sample, sequenced in a study of blood T cells in healthy people across ages. A sample-barcoded 5' primer and a J-beta primer mix were used in a second PCR of roughly 7 to 12 cycles. One entry per CDR3 protein, called by TCRdb with MiXCR from the 5' RACE reads. Among some 800,000 distinct CDR3 sequences listed, around 42% were seen once. Sequenced input: blood. Every receptor here comes from a man aged 55-75 years in good health.

The CDR3 loop reads CASSQPGTSGSHEQYF. CDR3 nucleotide sequence: TGTGCCAGCAGCCAACCCGGGACTAGCGGGAGCCACGAGCAGTACTTC. The chain recombines TRBV4-2 with TRBJ2-7, with 14 bases that match TRBD2. CDR1 LGHNA and CDR2 YNFKEQ come from the germline V gene. CDR3 length equals 16 residues. V lost 2 bases to trimming and J lost 5 bases; unmatched junction nucleotides: 5.

This clonotype appeared many times. This sequence joins TRBV5-6 and TRBJ2-3; D is possibly TRBD2 (5 bases). In germline, CDR1 is SGHDT, CDR2 YYEEEE. This CDR3 spans 14 amino acids. Trimming removed 3 bases at V and 1 base at J, with 9 bases between. The CDR3 loop reads CASSSPGGTDTQYF. DNA for the CDR3: TGTGCCAGCAGCTCTCCCGGGGGCACAGATACGCAGTATTTT.

This clonotype was detected a few times. CDR3 nucleotides: TGTGCCAGCACGGTTCAGACGAGCACAGATACGCAGTATTTT. This encodes CASTVQTSTDTQYF. The chain recombines TRBV2 with TRBJ2-3; D is ambiguous. Trimming cost V 7 bases and J 0 bases, with 11 bases left between them. Germline values: CDR1 SNHLY, CDR2 FYNNEI. The length of the CDR3 is 14 residues.

This chain uses TRBV7-2 with TRBJ2-1, with 11 bases matching TRBD2. Looked up from germline, CDR1 is SGHTA and CDR2 is FQGNSA. After removal of 5 bases from V and 9 bases from J, the junction contained 12 bases not matched to a gene. The CDR3 totals 16 residues. CDR3 sequence reads: CASSHGIAGGPGEQFF. The CDR3 DNA reads as TGTGCCAGCAGCCACGGTATAGCGGGGGGGCCCGGTGAGCAGTTCTTC.